This T cell receptor beta chain was recovered during a study of Graves' ophthalmopathy and Graves' hyperthyroidism. Other autoimmune disease, uncontrolled infection, pregnancy and lactation led to exclusion. Amplification from RNA transcripts yielded the TCR beta CDR3 regions. Investigators did first-round RT-PCR with HTBI primers, then second-round multiplex PCR. MiXCR, applied by TCRdb to the multiplex PCR reads, yields one record per CDR3 protein. Of 900,000 to 1,200,000 distinct CDR3 sequences in the sample, around a third were seen once. Study-wide results and caveats: Most expanded thyroid clonotypes above 0.001 frequency also appeared in blood.

Ten or more counts support this clonotype. Its cognate antigen is unknown. Material for sequencing was peripheral blood or thyroid tissue (not recorded which). The TCR sequence derives from an adult man with Graves' hyperthyroidism.

Here the CDR3 reads CSARGDRESGNTIYF. CDR3 DNA sequence: TGCAGTGCTAGGGGGGACAGGGAGTCTGGAAACACCATATATTTT. The chain is built from TRBV20-1 and TRBJ1-3, with TRBD1 matching 9 bases. Trimming cost V 3 bases and J 1 base; bases outside gene matches: 4. Looked up from germline, CDR1 is DFQATT and CDR2 is SNEGSKA (reference sequence). This CDR3 spans 15 amino acids.